The rows below give T cell receptor beta chains drawn from one sample of a study of OX40 agonist ivuxolimab in advanced cancers. Sequencing was performed with immunoSEQ multiplex PCR; in TCRdb, only in-frame clones are kept and a portion is missing. The data contain more than 50,000 clones, about 81% of them singletons. The specimen comprised CD4+ or CD8+ T cells sorted from blood, sampled in a trial of the OX40 agonist ivuxolimab. These receptors came from an adult with an advanced solid tumor such as melanoma, head and neck, liver or kidney cancer. Each CDR3 is given with its conserved first and last residue. A D gene is named only where the DNA matches it firmly. Clone size is stated in some rows and not others, as once, few, many or a class when expanded.

clone_size j_call v_call d_call cdr3_aa cdr3_nt
. TRBJ1-1 TRBV5-1 . CASSFQGMNTEAFF TGCGCCAGCAGCTTTCAGGGGATGAACACTGAAGCTTTCTTT
. TRBJ1-4 TRBV15 TRBD1 CATSREKGAFEKLFF TGTGCCACCAGCAGAGAAAAGGGGGCTTTTGAAAAACTGTTTTTT
. TRBJ1-2 TRBV10-3 . CAISQRTGPDGYTF TGTGCCATCAGTCAAAGGACCGGCCCAGACGGCTACACCTTC
. TRBJ2-7 TRBV19 TRBD1 CASSIRTGTYEQYF TGTGCCAGTAGTATAAGGACAGGTACCTACGAGCAGTACTTC
. TRBJ2-5 TRBV11-3 . CASSLNRVTETQYF TGTGCCAGCAGCTTGAACAGGGTGACAGAGACCCAGTACTTC
few TRBJ1-6 TRBV11-2 TRBD1 CASSSDRGYSPLHF TGTGCCAGCAGCTCGGACAGGGGATATTCACCCCTCCACTTT
. TRBJ2-3 TRBV11-2 . CASSLGRGVGTDTQYF TGTGCCAGCAGCTTAGGACGAGGGGTGGGCACAGATACGCAGTATTTT
. TRBJ2-2 TRBV2 TRBD2 CASSGGMNTGELFF TGTGCCAGCAGCGGGGGGATGAACACCGGGGAGCTGTTTTTT
. TRBJ2-1 TRBV7-8 . CASIPFQSSYNEQFF TGTGCCAGCATCCCCTTTCAGAGCTCCTACAATGAGCAGTTCTTC
once TRBJ2-7 TRBV7-6 . CASSLGFSAYEQYF TGTGCCAGCAGCCTCGGATTTTCGGCCTACGAGCAGTACTTC
once TRBJ2-7 TRBV6-1 TRBD1 CASSEAGGGQGYYEQYF TGTGCCAGCAGTGAAGCGGGAGGGGGACAGGGTTACTACGAGCAGTACTTC
. TRBJ1-1 TRBV6-1 . CASTPGSAEAFF TGTGCCAGCACCCCAGGGAGTGCTGAAGCTTTCTTT
. TRBJ1-2 TRBV7-2 . CAAGTNYGYTF TGTGCCGCCGGGACTAACTATGGCTACACCTTC